These 17 T cell receptor beta chains were sequenced from one sample in a study of immune characterization of retroperitoneal liposarcoma. A single record per CDR3 protein comes from TCRdb applying MiXCR to the PCR reads. The sample comprises roughly 3,000 distinct CDR3 sequences, approximately 45% of which are singletons, and 45% to 50% rests with the top ten. The specimen sequenced was tumor tissue. These receptors were obtained from a male donor with retroperitoneal liposarcoma.

In this sample, this clonotype turned up a few times. The genes are TRBV6-1 and TRBJ2-5; D might be TRBD1 or TRBD2, each matching 6 bases. The CDR3 totals 13 residues. Germline CDR1 is MNHNS and CDR2 is SASEGT. V gave up 5 bases and J gave up 11 bases, with 18 bases separating them. The CDR3, as DNA: TGTGCCAGCAGTCCCTACGGGGGCAATGAGCAGTACTTC. It yields the protein CASSPYGGNEQYF.

The chain employs TRBV11-2 and TRBJ2-1; D gene unclear. The J call may be faulty, since TRBJ2-7 better matches the DNA end. CDR3 size: 15 residues. The germline V gene has CDR1 SGHAT and CDR2 FQNNGV. CDR3 loop: CASSSDWNPSYEQYF. The CDR3 region has the DNA TGTGCCAGCAGCTCTGACTGGAACCCCTCCTACGAGCAGTACTTC.

The chain uses TRBV6-1 and TRBJ2-3; D is ambiguous. The J call may be incorrect, as the DNA end agrees better with TRBJ2-7. CDR3 size: 12 residues. Germline CDR1 is MNHNS and CDR2 is SASEGT. In nucleotides, the CDR3 is TGTGCCAGCTCAGAAAACTACAATGAGCAGTACTTC. Translation gives CASSENYNEQYF.

This chain uses TRBV6-1 with TRBJ1-6; TRBD1 matches 9 bases. Trimming removed 4 bases from V and 5 bases from J; junction bases left unmatched: 6. CDR1 and CDR2 from the germline V gene are MNHNS and SASEGT. The CDR3 runs to 16 residues. The CDR3 nucleotides are TGTGCCAGCAGTGCTGGTAGGACAGGGGATAATTCACCCCTCCACTTT. Translating it yields CASSAGRTGDNSPLHF.

The genes are TRBV7-3 and TRBJ2-1; 8 positions agree with TRBD2. The CDR3 extends over 14 amino acids. Trimming took 0 bases from V and 5 from J; bases not matched to a gene: 0. Germline assignment: CDR1 SGHTA and CDR2 FQGTGA. The CDR3 is CASSLTSGNNEQFF. The CDR3 DNA sequence: TGTGCCAGCAGCTTAACTAGCGGGAACAATGAGCAGTTCTTC.

The chain links TRBV5-1 to TRBJ2-1, with D possibly TRBD2 on 5 matching bases. Germline loops: CDR1 SGHRS, CDR2 YFSETQ. There are 12 residues in the CDR3. V was clipped by 2 bases and J by 15 bases, with 15 bases between them. The CDR3 DNA is TGCGCCAGCAGCTTCCCTGACTATTACCGGTTCTTC. Residues: CASSFPDYYRFF.

This chain uses TRBV6-6 with TRBJ2-6; tentative D call: TRBD1 (6 bases). Trimming left V 6 bases short and J 0 bases short, with 18 bases between. The CDR3 consists of 18 residues. Looked up from germline, CDR1 is MNHNY and CDR2 is SVGAGI (reference sequence). The CDR3 spells CASSKNRRTASGANVLTF. CDR3 bases: TGTGCCAGCAGCAAGAACCGCAGGACAGCCTCTGGGGCCAACGTCCTGACTTTC.

This sequence joins TRBV12-3 or TRBV12-4 and TRBJ2-1; D is unresolved. The end of the DNA is better explained by TRBJ2-5, so the J call may be wrong. CDR3 length: 13 residues. CDR3 bases: TGTGCCAGCAGTTTAGAAGTTCCGGAGACCCAGTACTTC. Protein product: CASSLEVPETQYF.

V gene TRBV6-1 combines with J gene TRBJ2-7; D not resolved. Germline CDR1 reads MNHNS; CDR2 reads SASEGT. The CDR3 is 12 residues long. V was cut by 9 bases and J by 2 bases, with 11 bases left in between. As DNA, the CDR3 is TGTGCCAGTTCGACCCGACCCTACGAGCAGTACTTC. It is translated as CASSTRPYEQYF.

The chain links TRBV6-1 to TRBJ2-2; 11 nucleotides line up with TRBD2. Looked up from germline, CDR1 is MNHNS and CDR2 is SASEGT. The CDR3 loop spans 16 amino acids. J gave up 5 bases and V 4 bases, and 6 bases lay outside the gene matches. CDR3 in amino acids: CASSAGTSGGTGELFF. The CDR3 bases are TGTGCCAGCAGTGCTGGGACTAGCGGAGGGACCGGGGAGCTGTTTTTT.

The V gene is TRBV6-6, the J gene TRBJ2-3, with 10 bases identical to TRBD2. The CDR3 runs to 14 residues. J lost 6 bases, V lost 6 bases, and 6 bases had no gene match. The germline V gene has CDR1 MNHNY and CDR2 SVGAGI (reference sequence). CDR3 in DNA: TGTGCCAGCAGCTTAGCGGGAGGTAGGGATACGCAGTATTTT. It encodes CASSLAGGRDTQYF.

This clonotype was seen only a few times. The chain uses TRBV12-3 or TRBV12-4 and TRBJ2-2; 7 bases fit TRBD2. The V segment lost 5 bases and the J segment 0 bases; nucleotides outside the gene matches: 3. This CDR3 comprises 15 residues. The CDR3 here is CASSMLAANTGELFF. CDR3 in DNA: TGTGCCAGCAGTATGCTAGCGGCGAACACCGGGGAGCTGTTTTTT.

The chain joins TRBV6-1 to TRBJ2-1, with 7 bases that match TRBD2. This CDR3 is 17 amino acids long. Trimming removed 2 bases from V and 2 bases from J; junction bases left unmatched: 9. Germline CDR1 reads MNHNS; CDR2 reads SASEGT. Here the CDR3 DNA reads TGTGCCAGCAGTGAAAATGACGCGGGAGCGGCCTACAATGAGCAGTTCTTC. Its protein is CASSENDAGAAYNEQFF.

V is TRBV10-1 and J is TRBJ2-5; D uncertain. Matching the DNA end better, TRBJ2-7 makes the J call doubtful. The CDR3 is 14 residues long. The germline V gene has CDR1 WNHNN and CDR2 SYGVQD (reference sequence). The CDR3 protein is CASSPRRAVYEQYF. In nucleotides, the CDR3 is TGCGCCAGCAGTCCCCGCAGAGCAGTCTACGAGCAGTACTTC.

The rearrangement uses TRBV5-4 and TRBJ2-1; the match to TRBD1 covers 7 bases. The ends lost 1 base at V and 1 base at J; junction bases unmatched: 2. The germline gives CDR1 SGHNT, CDR2 YYREEE (reference sequence). The CDR3 is made up of 15 amino acids. The CDR3 sequence is CASSLYRGSYNEQFF. The CDR3 region has the DNA TGTGCCAGCAGCTTGTACAGGGGTTCCTACAATGAGCAGTTCTTC.

The gene calls are TRBV6-6 and TRBJ2-1, with 7 bases fitting TRBD2. Germline V CDR1 and CDR2: MNHNY, SVGAGI (reference sequence). The CDR3 loop spans 14 amino acids. V shed 0 bases and J 12 bases; nucleotides not matched to a gene: 8. The CDR3 DNA reads as TGTGCCAGCAGTTACTCCTCGGCGGGAGAGGTGCAGTTCTTC. Translating gives CASSYSSAGEVQFF.

Of note for this clonotype: A much larger clone is a single base away; this may be a read error. The chain uses TRBV6-6 and TRBJ2-5; tentative D call: TRBD1 (6 bases). The end of the DNA aligns better with TRBJ2-1, so the J call may be wrong. CDR3 length: 13 amino acids. Germline assignment: CDR1 MNHNY and CDR2 SVGAGI (reference sequence). As DNA, the CDR3 is TGTGCCAGCAGTTACGGGGGCTGGGAGACCCAGTTCTTC. This sequence encodes CASSYGGWETQFF.